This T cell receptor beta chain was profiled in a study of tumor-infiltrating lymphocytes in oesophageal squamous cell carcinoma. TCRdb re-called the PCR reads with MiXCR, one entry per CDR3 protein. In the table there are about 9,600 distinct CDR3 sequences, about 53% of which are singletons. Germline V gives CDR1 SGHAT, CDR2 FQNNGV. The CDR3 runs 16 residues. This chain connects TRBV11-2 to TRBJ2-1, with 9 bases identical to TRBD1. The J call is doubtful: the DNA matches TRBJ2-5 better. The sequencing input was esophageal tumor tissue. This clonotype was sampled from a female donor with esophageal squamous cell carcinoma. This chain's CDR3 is CASSKRDREVQETQYF. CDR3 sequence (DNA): TGTGCCAGCAGCAAAAGGGACAGGGAGGTACAAGAGACCCAGTACTTC.